A selection of T cell receptor beta chains follows, all from one sample in a study of T cell responses to AZD1222 COVID-19 vaccine. This table comes from immunoSEQ multiplex PCR, and its TCRdb copy is limited to in-frame clones, with some not included. Of over 150,000 clones listed, approximately 90% are singletons. This sample comprised peripheral blood, obtained on day 0 of MenACWY control vaccination. The receptors were gathered from an adult in good health. Each CDR3 is given with its conserved first and last residue. A D gene is named only where the DNA matches it firmly. For some rows the clone size is stated as once, few or many, or as a class when expanded; others skip it.

-	TRBD2	TRBJ2-5	TRBV4-2	CASSQDPAGEGTQYF	TGTGCCAGCAGCCAAGACCCAGCGGGAGAGGGGACCCAGTACTTC
few	-	TRBJ1-1	TRBV5-8	CATLIPGTEAFF	TGTGCCACCTTAATACCGGGCACTGAAGCTTTCTTT
-	-	TRBJ1-4	TRBV28	CASSFITGVEKLFF	TGTGCCAGCAGTTTCATAACCGGGGTTGAAAAACTGTTTTTT
-	-	TRBJ2-5	TRBV19	CASSTRGRETQYF	TGTGCCAGTAGTACAAGGGGAAGGGAGACCCAGTACTTC
-	-	TRBJ1-3	TRBV7-8	CASSLWTASGNTIYF	TGTGCCAGCAGCTTGTGGACAGCCTCTGGAAACACCATATATTTT
-	-	TRBJ1-6	TRBV7-2	CASSLAQGSTNSPLHF	TGTGCCAGCAGCTTAGCGCAGGGAAGCACTAATTCACCCCTCCACTTT
once	-	TRBJ2-1	TRBV13	CASNLGGSYNEQFF	TGTGCCAGCAACCTCGGAGGATCCTACAATGAGCAGTTCTTC
once	-	TRBJ2-1	TRBV28	CASSPLNEQFF	TGTGCCAGCAGTCCCTTGAATGAGCAGTTCTTC
-	-	TRBJ1-5	TRBV3-1/TRBV3-2	CASSQRRQLGNQPQHF	TGTGCCAGCAGCCAACGGAGACAGCTAGGGAATCAGCCCCAGCATTTT
-	-	TRBJ1-5	TRBV28	CATRVAGQPQHF	TGTGCCACCAGGGTGGCGGGTCAGCCCCAGCATTTT
-	-	TRBJ2-1	TRBV3-1/TRBV3-2	CASSPSGALPRGNEQFF	TGTGCCAGCAGCCCCTCCGGAGCGCTACCCCGGGGGAATGAGCAGTTCTTC
-	-	TRBJ1-2	TRBV29-1	CSTDGGYTF	TGCAGCACCGATGGGGGCTACACCTTC
-	-	TRBJ2-4	TRBV11-3	CASAQDDKNIQYF	TGTGCCAGCGCACAGGACGACAAAAACATTCAGTACTTC
-	-	TRBJ2-2	TRBV9	CASSVAEPGAGELFF	TGTGCCAGCAGCGTAGCAGAGCCTGGCGCCGGGGAGCTGTTTTTT
-	-	TRBJ2-5	TRBV5-4	CASSLGPRETQYF	TGTGCCAGCAGCTTAGGGCCGAGGGAGACCCAGTACTTC
-	-	TRBJ1-1	TRBV20-1	CSASNPDEAFF	TGTAGTGCTAGTAACCCTGATGAAGCTTTCTTT
-	TRBD1	TRBJ2-1	TRBV29-1	CSTTGTYYNEQFF	TGCAGCACGACAGGGACGTATTACAATGAGCAGTTCTTC
-	-	TRBJ1-1	TRBV6-6	CASSFIVGGTEAFF	TGTGCCAGCAGTTTCATCGTTGGGGGCACTGAAGCTTTCTTT
-	-	TRBJ1-1	TRBV7-2	CASSLIGGDTEAFF	TGTGCCAGCAGCTTAATTGGCGGTGACACTGAAGCTTTCTTT
-	-	TRBJ1-6	TRBV3-1/TRBV3-2	CASSQYGSYNSPLHF	TGTGCCAGCAGCCAATATGGCTCCTATAATTCACCCCTCCACTTT
-	TRBD1	TRBJ2-7	TRBV25-1	CASSEWGQGAREQYF	TGTGCCAGCAGTGAATGGGGACAGGGGGCGCGTGAGCAGTACTTC
-	-	TRBJ2-2	TRBV15	CATSRDNTRATGELFF	TGTGCCACCAGCAGAGATAATACGCGGGCCACCGGGGAGCTGTTTTTT
-	-	TRBJ1-2	TRBV28	CASSLGDSYGYTF	TGTGCCAGCAGTTTGGGTGATAGCTATGGCTACACCTTC
-	-	TRBJ1-1	TRBV29-1	CSGTETFEAFF	TGCAGCGGAACAGAAACTTTTGAAGCTTTCTTT
-	TRBD2	TRBJ2-3	TRBV7-6	CASSEGLAKSTDTQYF	TGTGCCAGCAGCGAGGGACTAGCAAAGAGCACAGATACGCAGTATTTT
-	TRBD1	TRBJ1-6	TRBV6-5	CASSYSAGGISLHF	TGTGCCAGCAGTTACTCGGCAGGGGGAATTTCCCTCCACTTT
-	-	TRBJ2-7	TRBV2	CASRRSYEQYF	TGTGCCAGCAGACGGAGCTACGAGCAGTACTTC
-	-	TRBJ1-1	TRBV15	CATSIQRNTEAFF	TGTGCCACCAGCATTCAGAGAAACACTGAAGCTTTCTTT
-	-	TRBJ1-4	TRBV19	CASSIGAGSVFF	TGTGCCAGTAGTATCGGGGCAGGGTCGGTGTTTTTT
-	-	TRBJ1-4	TRBV5-1	CASSFSALGRGNEKLFF	TGCGCCAGCAGCTTTTCCGCCCTGGGGCGGGGTAATGAAAAACTGTTTTTT
once	-	TRBJ1-2	TRBV30	CAWSGGSYGYTF	TGTGCCTGGAGTGGAGGGAGTTATGGCTACACCTTC
-	-	TRBJ1-5	TRBV5-1	CASSLDSYSNQPQHF	TGCGCCAGCAGCCTAGACAGTTATAGCAATCAGCCCCAGCATTTT
-	-	TRBJ2-4	TRBV5-1	CASSLDLGNIQYF	TGCGCCAGCAGCTTGGACTTAGGGAACATTCAGTACTTC
few	-	TRBJ1-5	TRBV7-8	CASSLDWGIGNQPQHF	TGTGCCAGCAGCTTAGATTGGGGTATAGGCAATCAGCCCCAGCATTTT
-	TRBD1	TRBJ2-7	TRBV5-1	CASSEGQGTYEQYF	TGCGCCAGCAGCGAGGGACAGGGGACCTACGAGCAGTACTTC
-	TRBD1	TRBJ1-1	TRBV6-2/TRBV6-3	CASSRTGSDTEAFF	TGTGCCAGCAGTCGGACAGGGTCGGACACTGAAGCTTTCTTT
-	-	TRBJ2-7	TRBV3-1/TRBV3-2	CASSQEIGYEQYF	TGTGCCAGCAGCCAAGAGATAGGCTACGAGCAGTACTTC
-	-	TRBJ1-1	TRBV28	CASLPPELNTEAFF	TGTGCCAGCTTACCCCCCGAGTTGAACACTGAAGCTTTCTTT
-	-	TRBJ1-1	TRBV5-1	CASTLSLNTEAFF	TGCGCCAGCACTCTTTCCTTGAACACTGAAGCTTTCTTT
-	TRBD1	TRBJ2-7	TRBV28	CASSRTSRGEQYF	TGTGCCAGCAGTCGTACCTCCAGGGGGGAGCAGTACTTC
-	-	TRBJ1-2	TRBV19	CASSIIVQGIGGYTF	TGTGCCAGTAGTATAATCGTCCAGGGGATAGGTGGCTACACCTTC
-	-	TRBJ2-5	TRBV7-3	CASSPFGGDRLGETQYF	TGTGCCAGCAGCCCCTTCGGGGGCGATCGTTTGGGAGAGACCCAGTACTTC
-	TRBD2	TRBJ2-1	TRBV6-2/TRBV6-3	CASSSSGLADNYNEQFF	TGTGCCAGCAGTTCCTCGGGACTAGCGGATAACTACAATGAGCAGTTCTTC
-	-	TRBJ1-4	TRBV25-1	CASSELRGRELFF	TGTGCCAGCAGTGAATTGCGGGGGCGGGAACTGTTTTTT
-	-	TRBJ1-2	TRBV30	CAWRDGSGYTF	TGTGCCTGGAGGGACGGGAGTGGCTACACCTTC
once	-	TRBJ1-2	TRBV3-1/TRBV3-2	CASSQDRSYTF	TGTGCCAGCAGCCAAGATAGGAGCTACACCTTC
-	-	TRBJ2-3	TRBV11-3	CASSLSVADTQYF	TGTGCCAGCAGCTTATCAGTCGCAGATACGCAGTATTTT
-	-	TRBJ2-1	TRBV14	CASSTRLVKYNEQFF	TGTGCCAGCAGCACCCGACTAGTCAAGTACAATGAGCAGTTCTTC
-	-	TRBJ1-3	TRBV11-3	CASSARQGNSGNTIYF	TGTGCCAGCAGCGCCCGTCAGGGGAACTCTGGAAACACCATATATTTT
-	TRBD1	TRBJ1-4	TRBV19	CASSARTGYNEKLFF	TGTGCCAGTAGTGCCCGGACAGGGTATAATGAAAAACTGTTTTTT
-	-	TRBJ1-5	TRBV18	CASSLRESNQPQHF	TGTGCCAGCTCACTCAGGGAGAGCAATCAGCCCCAGCATTTT
-	-	TRBJ1-1	TRBV9	CASSVVGRTEAFF	TGTGCCAGCAGCGTAGTGGGGCGCACTGAAGCTTTCTTT
-	TRBD1	TRBJ1-1	TRBV30	CAWSPGQANTEAFF	TGTGCCTGGAGTCCGGGACAGGCCAACACTGAAGCTTTCTTT
-	TRBD1	TRBJ1-2	TRBV24-1	CATSADRAYGYTF	TGTGCCACCAGTGCCGACAGGGCCTATGGCTACACCTTC
-	-	TRBJ1-1	TRBV6-5	CASSNPRENTEAFF	TGTGCCAGCAGTAACCCCAGGGAGAACACTGAAGCTTTCTTT
-	-	TRBJ2-2	TRBV7-2	CASSLVADAGELFF	TGTGCCAGCAGCTTAGTGGCTGACGCCGGGGAGCTGTTTTTT